The rows below give T cell receptor beta chains drawn from one sample of a study of T cell responses to AZD1222 COVID-19 vaccine. Some clones are missing from TCRdb's copy, which holds only in-frame ones; the method was immunoSEQ multiplex PCR. The top ten clones hold about 4% of a sample with 140,000 to 150,000 clones, about 94% of them seen once. The sample was peripheral blood, taken 28 days after the second AZD1222 dose. These receptors all come from an adult who received the AZD1222 COVID-19 vaccine. Both conserved end residues are part of each CDR3. A D gene is named only where the DNA matches it firmly. Clone size, where shown, is once, few, many, or a class for clones that have expanded.

TRBV6-6	TRBJ2-7	NA	NA	TGTGCCAGCAGAGCCGCTCAGGGGTTGGCCTACGAGCAGTACTTC	CASRAAQGLAYEQYF
TRBV20-1	TRBJ1-2	NA	NA	TGCAGTGCTTATCAGAACTATGGCTACACCTTC	CSAYQNYGYTF
TRBV13	TRBJ2-5	NA	TRBD1	TGTGCCAGCAGCTTACGCCTACAGGGGGCGAGGGAGACCCAGTACTTC	CASSLRLQGARETQYF
TRBV6-1	TRBJ1-2	NA	TRBD1	TGTGCCAGCAGTGAAGTGGGGACAGGGGGATATGGCTACACCTTC	CASSEVGTGGYGYTF
TRBV19	TRBJ1-5	once	NA	TGTGCCAGTGATACAGGGCATAGCAATCAGCCCCAGCATTTT	CASDTGHSNQPQHF
TRBV2	TRBJ1-2	NA	TRBD1	TGTGCCAGCTTCCGGGACAGGGTCGCTGGCTACACCTTC	CASFRDRVAGYTF
TRBV5-1	TRBJ1-5	NA	NA	TGCGCCAGCAGCTTGGTTCCTTCGTCAACGGGTAATCAGCCCCAGCATTTT	CASSLVPSSTGNQPQHF
TRBV28	TRBJ2-3	NA	TRBD1	TGTGCCAGCAGCCCTCGACAGGGCGGCACAGATACGCAGTATTTT	CASSPRQGGTDTQYF
TRBV28	TRBJ1-2	NA	NA	TGTGCCAGCAGGGGGGACACCAGGGGCTATGGCTACACCTTC	CASRGDTRGYGYTF
TRBV25-1	TRBJ1-4	NA	TRBD1	TGTGCCAGCAGTTTACAGACAGGGGCTAATGAAAAACTGTTTTTT	CASSLQTGANEKLFF
TRBV12-3/TRBV12-4	TRBJ2-5	once	NA	TGTGCCAGCAGTTTACACGGGAAAGAGACCCAGTACTTC	CASSLHGKETQYF
TRBV18	TRBJ1-3	NA	NA	TGTGCCAGCTCCTTCGAAAGGGTGGAAGGAAACACCATATATTTT	CASSFERVEGNTIYF
TRBV29-1	TRBJ1-1	NA	NA	TGCAGCGTTGGAAGAGGCTCTGAAGCTTTCTTT	CSVGRGSEAFF